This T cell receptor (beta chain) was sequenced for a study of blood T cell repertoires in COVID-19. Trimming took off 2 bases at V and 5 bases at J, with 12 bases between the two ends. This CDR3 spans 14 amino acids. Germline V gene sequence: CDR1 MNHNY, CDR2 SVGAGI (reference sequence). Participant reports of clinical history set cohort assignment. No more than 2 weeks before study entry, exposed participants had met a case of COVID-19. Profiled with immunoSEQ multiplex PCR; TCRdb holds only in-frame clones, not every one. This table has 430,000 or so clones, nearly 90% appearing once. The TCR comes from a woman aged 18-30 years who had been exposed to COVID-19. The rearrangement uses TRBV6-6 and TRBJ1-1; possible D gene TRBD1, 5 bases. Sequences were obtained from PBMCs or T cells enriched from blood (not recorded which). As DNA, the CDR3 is TGTGCCAGCAGTTACCGGGGGGAGCGAACTGAAGCTTTCTTT. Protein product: CASSYRGERTEAFF.